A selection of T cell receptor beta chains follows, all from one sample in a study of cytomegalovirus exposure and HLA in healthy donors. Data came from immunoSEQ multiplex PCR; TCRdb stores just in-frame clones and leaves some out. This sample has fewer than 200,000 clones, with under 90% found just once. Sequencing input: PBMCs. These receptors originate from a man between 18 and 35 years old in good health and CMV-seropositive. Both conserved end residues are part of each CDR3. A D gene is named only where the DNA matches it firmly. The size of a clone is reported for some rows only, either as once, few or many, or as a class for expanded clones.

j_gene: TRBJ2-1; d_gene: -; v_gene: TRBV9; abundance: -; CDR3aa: CASSSQGSEQFF; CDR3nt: TGTGCCAGCAGCTCCCAGGGAAGTGAGCAGTTCTTC
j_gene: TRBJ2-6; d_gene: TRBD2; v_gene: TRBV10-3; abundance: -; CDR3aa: CAISAPLEGLSSGANVLTF; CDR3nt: TGTGCCATCAGTGCCCCTCTAGAGGGACTAAGCTCTGGGGCCAACGTCCTGACTTTC
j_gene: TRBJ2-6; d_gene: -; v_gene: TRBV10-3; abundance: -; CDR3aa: CAISEVKGVSGANVLTF; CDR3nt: TGTGCCATCAGTGAGGTGAAAGGGGTATCTGGGGCCAACGTCCTGACTTTC
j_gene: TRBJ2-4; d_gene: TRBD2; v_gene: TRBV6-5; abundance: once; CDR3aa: CAISGRVNIQYF; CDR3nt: TGTGCAATATCCGGGAGGGTTAACATTCAGTACTTC
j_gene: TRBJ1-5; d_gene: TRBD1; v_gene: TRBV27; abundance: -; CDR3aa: CASRRTGGNQPQHF; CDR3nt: TGTGCCAGCAGGAGGACAGGAGGCAATCAGCCCCAGCATTTT
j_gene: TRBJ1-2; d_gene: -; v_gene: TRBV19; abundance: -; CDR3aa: CASSLGRDSSRGYTF; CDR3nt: TGTGCCAGTAGTTTGGGCCGCGACAGCTCCCGTGGCTACACCTTC
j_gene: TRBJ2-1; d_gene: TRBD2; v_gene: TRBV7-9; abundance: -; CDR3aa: CASSLAASGKMMRNEQFF; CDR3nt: TGTGCCAGCAGCTTAGCAGCTAGCGGGAAGATGATGCGCAATGAGCAGTTCTTC
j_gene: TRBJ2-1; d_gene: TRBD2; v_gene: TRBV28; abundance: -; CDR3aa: CASRVLAGGNNEQFF; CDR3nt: TGTGCCAGCAGGGTACTAGCGGGAGGGAACAATGAGCAGTTCTTC
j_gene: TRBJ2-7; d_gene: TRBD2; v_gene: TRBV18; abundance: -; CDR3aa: CASSGPLAGGYEQYF; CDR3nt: TGTGCCAGCTCAGGACCTCTAGCGGGAGGCTACGAGCAGTACTTC
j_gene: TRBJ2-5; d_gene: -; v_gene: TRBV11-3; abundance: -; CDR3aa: CASSLDQANQETQYF; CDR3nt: TGTGCCAGCAGCTTAGATCAGGCCAATCAAGAGACCCAGTACTTC
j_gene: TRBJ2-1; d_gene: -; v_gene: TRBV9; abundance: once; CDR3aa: CASSVGTPRNEQFF; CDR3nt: TGTGCCAGCAGCGTAGGCACGCCCAGGAATGAGCAGTTCTTC
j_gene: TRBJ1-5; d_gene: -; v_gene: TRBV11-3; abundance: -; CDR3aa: CASSPTPSQPQHF; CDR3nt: TGTGCCAGCAGCCCTACTCCTTCCCAGCCCCAGCATTTT
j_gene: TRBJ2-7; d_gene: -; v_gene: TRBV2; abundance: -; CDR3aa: CASSRDGYEQYF; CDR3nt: TGTGCCAGCAGTCGCGACGGGTACGAGCAGTACTTC
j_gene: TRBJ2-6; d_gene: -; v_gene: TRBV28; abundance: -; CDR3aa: CASSSFSSGANVLTF; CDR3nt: TGTGCCAGCAGTTCGTTCAGCTCTGGGGCCAACGTCCTGACTTTC
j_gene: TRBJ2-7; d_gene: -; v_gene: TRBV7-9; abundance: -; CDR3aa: CASSSGVRGFLGDEQYF; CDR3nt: TGTGCCAGCAGTTCCGGAGTACGAGGCTTCTTAGGCGACGAGCAGTACTTC
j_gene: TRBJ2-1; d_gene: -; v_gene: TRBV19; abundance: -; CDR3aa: CASSIARLGEQFF; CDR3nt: TGTGCCAGTAGTATAGCAAGACTAGGAGAGCAGTTCTTC
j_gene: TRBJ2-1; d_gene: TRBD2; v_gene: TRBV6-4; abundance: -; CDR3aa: CASREREGYNEQFF; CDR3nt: TGTGCCAGCAGGGAGCGGGAGGGTTACAATGAGCAGTTCTTC
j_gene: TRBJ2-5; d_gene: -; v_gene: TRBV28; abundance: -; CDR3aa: CASSPTLGTQTQYF; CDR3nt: TGTGCCAGCAGTCCAACCCTGGGCACCCAGACCCAGTACTTC
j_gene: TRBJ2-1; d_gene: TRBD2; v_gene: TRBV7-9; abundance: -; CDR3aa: CASSSLAGVRNEQFF; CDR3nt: TGTGCCAGCAGCTCGCTAGCGGGAGTAAGGAATGAGCAGTTCTTC
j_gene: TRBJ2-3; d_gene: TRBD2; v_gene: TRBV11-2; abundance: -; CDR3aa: CASSPRLAGSRSTDTQYF; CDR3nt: TGTGCCAGCAGTCCACGACTAGCGGGATCCCGGAGCACAGATACGCAGTATTTT
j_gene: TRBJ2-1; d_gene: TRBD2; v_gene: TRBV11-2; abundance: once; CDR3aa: CASSRSGSSYNEQFF; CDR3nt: TGTGCCAGCAGCCGGAGCGGGAGTTCCTACAATGAGCAGTTCTTC
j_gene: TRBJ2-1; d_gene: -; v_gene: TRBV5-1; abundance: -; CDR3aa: CASSPGTSRGEQFF; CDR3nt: TGCGCCAGCAGCCCAGGGACATCTAGGGGTGAGCAGTTCTTC
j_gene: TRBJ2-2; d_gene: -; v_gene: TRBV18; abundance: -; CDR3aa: CASSPASADTGELFF; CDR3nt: TGTGCCAGCTCACCAGCCTCCGCGGACACCGGGGAGCTGTTTTTT
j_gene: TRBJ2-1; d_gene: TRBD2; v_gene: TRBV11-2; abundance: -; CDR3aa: CASSWDGREVYNEQFF; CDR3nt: TGTGCCAGCAGCTGGGACGGGCGGGAGGTCTACAATGAGCAGTTCTTC
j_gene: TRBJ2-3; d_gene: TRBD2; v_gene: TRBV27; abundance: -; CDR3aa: CASSSASGRSDTQYF; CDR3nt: TGTGCCAGCAGTTCGGCTAGCGGGAGGTCAGATACGCAGTATTTT
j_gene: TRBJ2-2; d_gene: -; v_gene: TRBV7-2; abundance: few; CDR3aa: CASSLGFYTGELFF; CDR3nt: TGTGCCAGCAGCTTGGGCTTCTACACCGGGGAGCTGTTTTTT
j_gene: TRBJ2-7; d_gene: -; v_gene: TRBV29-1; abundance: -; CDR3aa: CSVTLTGRTYEQYF; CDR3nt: TGCAGCGTTACACTTACAGGGAGAACCTACGAGCAGTACTTC
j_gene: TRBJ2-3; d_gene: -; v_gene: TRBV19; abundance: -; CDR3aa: CASRPLAAGTDTQYF; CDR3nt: TGTGCCAGCAGACCCCTCGCGGCGGGCACAGATACGCAGTATTTT
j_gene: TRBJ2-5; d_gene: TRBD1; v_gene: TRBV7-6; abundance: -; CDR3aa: CASSTLIGGTGDPETQYF; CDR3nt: TGTGCCAGCAGCACCCTAATCGGTGGGACAGGGGATCCGGAGACCCAGTACTTC
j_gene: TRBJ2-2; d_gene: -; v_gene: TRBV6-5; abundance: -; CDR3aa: CASSYVDRNTGELFF; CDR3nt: TGTGCCAGCAGTTACGTGGACAGAAACACCGGGGAGCTGTTTTTT
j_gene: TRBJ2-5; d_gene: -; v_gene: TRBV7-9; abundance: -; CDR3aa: CASSGRRETQYF; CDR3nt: TGTGCCAGCAGCGGGAGGAGGGAGACCCAGTACTTC
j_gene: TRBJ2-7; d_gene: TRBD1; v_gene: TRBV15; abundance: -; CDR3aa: CATSSRTGFSYEQYF; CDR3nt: TGTGCCACCAGCTCCAGGACAGGGTTCTCCTACGAGCAGTACTTC
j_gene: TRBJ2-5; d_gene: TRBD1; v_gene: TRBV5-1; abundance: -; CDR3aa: CASSLTGTGAETQYF; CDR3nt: TGCGCCAGCAGCTTAACCGGGACAGGTGCGGAGACCCAGTACTTC
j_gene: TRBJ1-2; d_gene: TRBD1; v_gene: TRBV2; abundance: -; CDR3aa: CASSRGGVYGYTF; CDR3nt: TGTGCCAGCAGTCGAGGGGGCGTGTACGGCTACACCTTC
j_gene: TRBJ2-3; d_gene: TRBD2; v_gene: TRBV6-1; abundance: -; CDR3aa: CASSELAGVRGTDTQYF; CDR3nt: TGTGCCAGCAGTGAACTAGCGGGAGTACGCGGCACAGATACGCAGTATTTT
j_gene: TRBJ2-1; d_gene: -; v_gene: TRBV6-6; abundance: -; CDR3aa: CASRPGSSYNEQFF; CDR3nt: TGTGCCAGCAGGCCCGGGAGTTCCTACAATGAGCAGTTCTTC
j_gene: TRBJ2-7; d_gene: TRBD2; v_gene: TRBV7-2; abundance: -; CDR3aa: CASSFSGGGYEQYF; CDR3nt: TGTGCCAGCAGCTTTAGCGGGGGGGGCTACGAGCAGTACTTC
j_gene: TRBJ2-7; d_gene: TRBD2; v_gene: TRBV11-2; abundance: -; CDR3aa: CASSTGVAGISYGEQYF; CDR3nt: TGTGCCAGCAGCACCGGGGTAGCGGGAATCTCCTACGGTGAGCAGTACTTC
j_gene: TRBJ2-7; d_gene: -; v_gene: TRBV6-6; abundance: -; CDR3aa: CASSYTRGGAGYEQYF; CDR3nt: TGTGCCAGCAGTTATACCCGCGGCGGCGCGGGTTACGAGCAGTACTTC
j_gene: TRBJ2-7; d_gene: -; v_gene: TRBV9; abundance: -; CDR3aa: CASSPRPSYEQYF; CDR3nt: TGTGCTAGCAGCCCTAGACCCTCCTACGAGCAGTACTTC
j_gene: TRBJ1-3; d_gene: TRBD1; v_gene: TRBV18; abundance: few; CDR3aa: CASSPPTGAASGNTIYF; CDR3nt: TGTGCCAGCTCACCTCCAACAGGGGCTGCATCTGGAAACACCATATATTTT
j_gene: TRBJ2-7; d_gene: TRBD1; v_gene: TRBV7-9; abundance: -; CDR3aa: CASSNRGWDREQYF; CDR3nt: TGTGCCAGCAGCAACAGGGGTTGGGACCGCGAGCAGTACTTC